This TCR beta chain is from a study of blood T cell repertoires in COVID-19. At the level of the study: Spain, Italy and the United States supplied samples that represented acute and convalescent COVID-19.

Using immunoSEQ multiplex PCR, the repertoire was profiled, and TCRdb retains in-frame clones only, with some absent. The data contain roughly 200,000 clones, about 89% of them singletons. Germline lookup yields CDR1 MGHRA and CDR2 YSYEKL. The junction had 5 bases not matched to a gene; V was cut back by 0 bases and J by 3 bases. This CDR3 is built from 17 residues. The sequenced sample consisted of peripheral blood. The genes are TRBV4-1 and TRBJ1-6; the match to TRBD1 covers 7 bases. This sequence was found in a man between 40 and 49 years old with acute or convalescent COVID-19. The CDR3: CASSQDSTGIYNSPLHF. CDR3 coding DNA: TGCGCCAGCAGCCAAGATTCGACAGGGATCTATAATTCACCCCTCCACTTT.